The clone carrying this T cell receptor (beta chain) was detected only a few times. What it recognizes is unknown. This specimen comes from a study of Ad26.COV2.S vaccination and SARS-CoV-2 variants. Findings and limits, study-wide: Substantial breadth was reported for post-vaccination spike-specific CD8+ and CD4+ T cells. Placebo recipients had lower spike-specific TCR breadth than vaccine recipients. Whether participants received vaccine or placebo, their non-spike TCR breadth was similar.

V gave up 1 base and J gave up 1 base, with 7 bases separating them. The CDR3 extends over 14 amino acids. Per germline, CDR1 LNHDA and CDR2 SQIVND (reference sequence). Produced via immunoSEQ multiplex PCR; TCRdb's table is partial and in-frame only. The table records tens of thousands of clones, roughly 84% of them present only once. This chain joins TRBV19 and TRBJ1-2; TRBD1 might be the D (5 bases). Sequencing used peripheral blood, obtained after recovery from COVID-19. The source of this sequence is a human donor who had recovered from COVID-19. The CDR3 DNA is TGTGCCAGTAGTATAGTGGGGGGTAACTATGGCTACACCTTC. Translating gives CASSIVGGNYGYTF. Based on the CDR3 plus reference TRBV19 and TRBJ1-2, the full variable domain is DGGITQSPKYLFRKEGQNVTLSCEQNLNHDAMYWYRQDPGQGLRLIYYSQIVNDFQKGDIAEGYSVSREKKESFPLTVTSAQKNPTAFYLCASSIVGGNYGYTFGSGTRLTVV.